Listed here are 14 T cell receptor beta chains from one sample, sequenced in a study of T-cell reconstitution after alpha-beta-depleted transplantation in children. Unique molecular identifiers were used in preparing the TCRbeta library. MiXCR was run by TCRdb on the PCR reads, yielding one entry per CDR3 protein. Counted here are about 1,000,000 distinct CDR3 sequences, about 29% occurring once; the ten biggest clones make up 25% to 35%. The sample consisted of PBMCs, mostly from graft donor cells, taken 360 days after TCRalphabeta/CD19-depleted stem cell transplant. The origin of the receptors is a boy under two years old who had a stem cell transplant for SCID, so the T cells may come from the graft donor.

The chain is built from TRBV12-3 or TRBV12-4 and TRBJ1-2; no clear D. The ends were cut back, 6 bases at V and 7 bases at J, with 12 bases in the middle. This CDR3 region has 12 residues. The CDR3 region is CASSLPLGGYTF. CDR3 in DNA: TGTGCCAGCAGCCTCCCTCTTGGTGGCTACACCTTC.

The CDR3 spells CSARPGAGGSYEQYF. In DNA form, the CDR3 reads TGCAGTGCTAGGCCCGGAGCGGGCGGGTCCTACGAGCAGTACTTC. The chain recombines TRBV20-1 with TRBJ2-7; tentatively, D is TRBD2 (6 bases). Trimming pared 3 bases from V and 1 base from J, leaving 16 bases between. Per the germline V gene, CDR1 is DFQATT and CDR2 is SNEGSKA (reference sequence). This CDR3 region has 15 residues.

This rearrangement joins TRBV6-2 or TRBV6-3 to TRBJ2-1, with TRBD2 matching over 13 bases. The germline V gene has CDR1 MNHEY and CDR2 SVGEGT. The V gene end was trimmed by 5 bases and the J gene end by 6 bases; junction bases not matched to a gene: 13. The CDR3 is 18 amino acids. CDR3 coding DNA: TGTGCCAGCAGTACGCGGACTAGCGGGGGCCGAGGGGTCAATGAGCAGTTCTTC. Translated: CASSTRTSGGRGVNEQFF.

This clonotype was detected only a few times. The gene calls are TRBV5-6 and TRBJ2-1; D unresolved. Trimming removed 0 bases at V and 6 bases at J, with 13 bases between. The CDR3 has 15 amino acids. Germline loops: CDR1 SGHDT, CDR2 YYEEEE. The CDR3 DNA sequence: TGTGCCAGCAGCTTGGATTTTTCCAGGCGCAATGAGCAGTTCTTC. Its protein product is CASSLDFSRRNEQFF.

CDR3 bases: TGTGCCATCCGAGGGGGGGCCTCCTACAATGAGCAGTTCTTC. Protein product: CAIRGGASYNEQFF. The chain links TRBV10-3 to TRBJ2-1; the D gene is possibly TRBD2 (7 bases). Trimming took off 8 bases at V and 0 bases at J, with 11 bases between the two ends. Germline V gives CDR1 ENHRY, CDR2 SYGVKD. This CDR3 comprises 14 residues.

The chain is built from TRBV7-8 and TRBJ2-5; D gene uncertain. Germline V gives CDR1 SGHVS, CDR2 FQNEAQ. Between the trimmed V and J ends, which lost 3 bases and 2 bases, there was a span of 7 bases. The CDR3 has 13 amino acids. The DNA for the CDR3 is TGTGCCAGCAGCTTTGTCAGACAAGAGACCCAGTACTTC. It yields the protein CASSFVRQETQYF.

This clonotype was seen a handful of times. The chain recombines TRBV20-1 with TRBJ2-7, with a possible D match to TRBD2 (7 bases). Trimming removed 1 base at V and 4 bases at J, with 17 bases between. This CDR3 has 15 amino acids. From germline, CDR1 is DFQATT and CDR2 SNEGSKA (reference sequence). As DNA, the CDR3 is TGCAGTGCTAGAGCCGGGGAGGGGGTTTTGTACGAGCAGTACTTC. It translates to CSARAGEGVLYEQYF.

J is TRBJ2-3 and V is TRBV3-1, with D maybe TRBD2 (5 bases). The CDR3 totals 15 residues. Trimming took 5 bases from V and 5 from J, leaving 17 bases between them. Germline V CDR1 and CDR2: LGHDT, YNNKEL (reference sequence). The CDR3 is CASSDYTHPGDTQYF. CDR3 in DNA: TGTGCCAGCAGCGACTACACCCATCCAGGAGATACGCAGTATTTT.

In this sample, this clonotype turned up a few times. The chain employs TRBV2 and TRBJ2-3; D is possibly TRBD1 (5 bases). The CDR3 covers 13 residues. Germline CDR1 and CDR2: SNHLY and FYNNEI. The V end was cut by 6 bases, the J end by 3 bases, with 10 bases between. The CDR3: CASRRAGTDTQYF. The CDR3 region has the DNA TGTGCCAGCAGACGGGCAGGGACAGATACGCAGTATTTT.

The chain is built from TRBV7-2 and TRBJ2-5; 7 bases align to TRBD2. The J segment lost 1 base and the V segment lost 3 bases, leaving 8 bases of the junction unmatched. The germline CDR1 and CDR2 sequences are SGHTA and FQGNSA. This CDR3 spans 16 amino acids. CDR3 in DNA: TGTGCCAGCAGCTTGGGAGGGGTGGCAGTCCAAGAGACCCAGTACTTC. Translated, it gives CASSLGGVAVQETQYF.

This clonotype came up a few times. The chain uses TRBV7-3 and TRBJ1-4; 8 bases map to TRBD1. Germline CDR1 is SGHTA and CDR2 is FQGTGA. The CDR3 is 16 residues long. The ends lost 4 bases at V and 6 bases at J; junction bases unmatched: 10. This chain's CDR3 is CASSSTHRGTYEKLFF. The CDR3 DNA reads TGTGCCAGCAGCTCGACCCACAGGGGGACGTATGAAAAACTGTTTTTT.

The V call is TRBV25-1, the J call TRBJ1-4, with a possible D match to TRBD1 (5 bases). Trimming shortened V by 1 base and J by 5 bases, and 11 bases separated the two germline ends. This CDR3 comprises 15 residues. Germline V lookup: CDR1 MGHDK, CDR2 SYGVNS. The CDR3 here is CASSELQGGNEKLFF. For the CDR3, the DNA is TGTGCCAGCAGTGAATTGCAGGGCGGGAATGAAAAACTGTTTTTT. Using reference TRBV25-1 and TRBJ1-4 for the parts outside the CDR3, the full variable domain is EADIYQTPRYLVIGTGKKITLECSQTMGHDKMYWYQQDPGMELHLIHYSYGVNSTEKGDLSSESTVSRIRTEHFPLTLESARPSHTSQYLCASSELQGGNEKLFFGSGTQLSVL.

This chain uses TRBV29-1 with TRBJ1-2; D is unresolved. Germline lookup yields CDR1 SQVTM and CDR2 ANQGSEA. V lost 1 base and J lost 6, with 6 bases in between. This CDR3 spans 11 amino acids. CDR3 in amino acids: CSVEGHHGYTF. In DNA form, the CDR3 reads TGCAGCGTTGAAGGGCACCATGGCTACACCTTC.

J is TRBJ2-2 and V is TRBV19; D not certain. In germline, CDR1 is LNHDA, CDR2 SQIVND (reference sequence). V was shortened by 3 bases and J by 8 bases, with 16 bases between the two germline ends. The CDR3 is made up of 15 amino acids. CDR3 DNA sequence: TGTGCCAGTAGTATGCTACCAGGCAGATCGGGGGAGCTGTTTTTT. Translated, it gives CASSMLPGRSGELFF.